These 3 T cell receptor beta chains were sequenced from one sample in a study of identical twins. TCRdb fed the 5' RACE reads into MiXCR, producing one record per CDR3 protein. The table lists more than 400,000 distinct CDR3 sequences, over 12% of them singletons. In addition, the sample was reused for a study of yellow fever vaccine responses in identical twins.

Sequencing was carried out using CD4+ T cells sorted from blood. Receptors originate from a woman aged 18 to 35 in good health.

The CDR3 sequence: CASSRRTGDTGELFF. CDR3 DNA sequence: TGCGCCAGCAGCCGTCGGACAGGGGACACCGGGGAGCTGTTTTTT. The rearrangement joins TRBV5-1 to TRBJ2-2; TRBD1 matches 9 bases. J was trimmed by 3 bases and V by 4 bases; bases with no gene match: 4. CDR1 SGHRS and CDR2 YFSETQ come from the germline V gene. The CDR3 is 15 residues long.

The chain is built from TRBV3-1 and TRBJ1-6, with 12 bases matching TRBD1. The CDR3 loop spans 16 amino acids. Germline trimming cut 6 bases from V and 6 bases from J; bases unmatched to any gene: 6. Germline assignment: CDR1 LGHDT and CDR2 YNNKEL (reference sequence). CDR3 coding DNA: TGTGCCAGCAGTTCGGGACAGGGGGCTCGTAATTCACCCCTCCACTTT. It encodes CASSSGQGARNSPLHF.

This chain uses TRBV7-2 with TRBJ2-1; tentatively, D is TRBD1 (5 bases). This CDR3 region has 13 residues. The V gene's germline CDR1 is SGHTA and CDR2 FQGNSA. Trimming shortened V by 7 bases and J by 8 bases, and 15 bases separated the two germline ends. CDR3 in DNA: TGTGCCAGCACCCAACGCCAGGGCTATGAGCAGTTCTTC. Amino acids: CASTQRQGYEQFF.